A selection of T cell receptor beta chains follows, all from one sample in a study of blood T cells in healthy people across ages. In TCRdb, the 5' RACE reads were re-called with MiXCR into one record per CDR3 protein. The sample has hundreds of thousands of distinct CDR3 sequences, under 45% seen once; the top ten hold under 20%. The sample taken for sequencing was blood. All receptors come from a man between 60 and 75 years old in good health. The CDR3 runs from the conserved cysteine through the conserved F or W. D genes are given only for firm matches. Clone size is stated in some rows and not others, as once, few, many or a class when expanded.

DNA: TGTGCCAGCAGTGTTCAGGGGTTTCAGCCCCAGCATTTT; CDR3: CASSVQGFQPQHF; J: TRBJ1-5; size: NA; length: 13; V: TRBV6-1; D: NA
DNA: TGTGCCAGCGAATCGGGACAGGGGCACGAGCAGTACTTC; CDR3: CASESGQGHEQYF; J: TRBJ2-7; size: NA; length: 13; V: TRBV7-6; D: TRBD1
DNA: TGCAGTGCTAGAGCCTTGGGACAGAAAAACACTGAAGCTTTCTTT; CDR3: CSARALGQKNTEAFF; J: TRBJ1-1; size: NA; length: 15; V: TRBV20-1; D: TRBD1
DNA: TGTGCCAGCAGTGAGTTGCGGACCCAGTACTTC; CDR3: CASSELRTQYF; J: TRBJ2-5; size: NA; length: 11; V: TRBV6-1; D: NA
DNA: TGCGCCAGCATATTGAGGGTTCCGTGGGAGCAGTACTTC; CDR3: CASILRVPWEQYF; J: TRBJ2-7; size: NA; length: 13; V: TRBV4-1; D: NA
DNA: TGTGCCAGCGCGCCGGGACAGGGAATCCACGAGCAGTACTTC; CDR3: CASAPGQGIHEQYF; J: TRBJ2-7; size: NA; length: 14; V: TRBV7-3; D: TRBD1
DNA: TGCGCCAGCAGCCAAGGGGGCAATGAGCAGTTCTTC; CDR3: CASSQGGNEQFF; J: TRBJ2-1; size: many; length: 12; V: TRBV4-3; D: NA
DNA: TGTGCCAGCAGGGACTTCTTCAACACTGAAGCTTTCTTT; CDR3: CASRDFFNTEAFF; J: TRBJ1-1; size: NA; length: 13; V: TRBV2; D: NA
DNA: TGCAGTGCTAGCCCTCGGCGGGGGCACTGGGAGCAGTACTTC; CDR3: CSASPRRGHWEQYF; J: TRBJ2-7; size: many; length: 14; V: TRBV20-1; D: NA
DNA: TGTGCCAGCAGTTTAGGGTCAGGGGCCAAAAACATTCCGTACTTC; CDR3: CASSLGSGAKNIPYF; J: TRBJ2-5; size: NA; length: 15; V: TRBV12-3/TRBV12-4; D: NA
DNA: TGCAGTGCTAGGCACGGGACACTCACGGGGGAGCAGTACTTC; CDR3: CSARHGTLTGEQYF; J: TRBJ2-5; size: few; length: 14; V: TRBV20-1; D: NA
DNA: TGCGCCAGCAGCCAAGATAGGGTCCAGGCGAGAGAGACCCAGTACTTC; CDR3: CASSQDRVQARETQYF; J: TRBJ2-5; size: NA; length: 16; V: TRBV4-1; D: NA
DNA: TGCAGCGTTGCCCTCGGGGGTAGCTATGGCTACACCTTC; CDR3: CSVALGGSYGYTF; J: TRBJ1-2; size: many; length: 13; V: TRBV29-1; D: NA
DNA: TGTGCCAGCAGTTACTCGCTCGGGGGACGCTACAATGAGCAGTTCTTC; CDR3: CASSYSLGGRYNEQFF; J: TRBJ2-1; size: few; length: 16; V: TRBV6-6; D: NA
DNA: TGTGCCAGCAGCGTAAAACCCCAGCAGGGAGGGGGGGACAATGAGCAGTTCTTC; CDR3: CASSVKPQQGGGDNEQFF; J: TRBJ2-1; size: NA; length: 18; V: TRBV9; D: NA
DNA: TGCGCCAGCAGCCAAGATCCTTGGGGGCGGGAGACCCAGTACTTT; CDR3: CASSQDPWGRETQYF; J: TRBJ2-5; size: NA; length: 15; V: TRBV4-1; D: NA
DNA: TGCAGCGTTGAAGGGTCCCGACGGGGATGGGATGGCTACACCTTC; CDR3: CSVEGSRRGWDGYTF; J: TRBJ1-2; size: NA; length: 15; V: TRBV29-1; D: NA
DNA: TGTGCCTGGAGTCCGACAGGGGGCGTTTTCACTGAAGCTTTCTTT; CDR3: CAWSPTGGVFTEAFF; J: TRBJ1-1; size: NA; length: 15; V: TRBV30; D: TRBD1
DNA: TGCAGCGTTGAAGATTACAGGTCGTCCTACAATGAGCAGTTCTTC; CDR3: CSVEDYRSSYNEQFF; J: TRBJ2-1; size: few; length: 15; V: TRBV29-1; D: NA